What follows are 32 T cell receptor beta chains derived from one specimen sequenced in a study of cytomegalovirus exposure and HLA in healthy donors (dated by TCRdb to about 2017). Receptors were amplified or captured by the immunoSEQ multiplex PCR assay. The multiplex PCR relied on a mix of 60 forward primers for TCR Vbeta segments and 13 reverse primers for TCR Jbeta segments. Drawn from immuneACCESS, this table holds only the in-frame rearrangements with V and J called that TCRdb kept. Clones are partly lost; checked studies trace under half to an unresolved V gene and leave the rest unexplained. This sample's listing comprises some 150,000 clones. The top ten hold 2.2% of the sample. The sequencing sample was made of PBMCs. These receptors originate from a woman under 30 in good health and CMV-seronegative.

The V call is TRBV27, the J call TRBJ2-5; no firm D call. This CDR3 contains 11 residues. CDR1 MNHEY and CDR2 SMNVEV come from the germline V gene (reference sequence). Between the trimmed V and J ends, which lost 8 bases and 5 bases, there was a span of 9 bases. The CDR3 coding sequence is TGTGCCAGCCACAAGGAGGAGACCCAGTACTTC. Encoded protein: CASHKEETQYF.

The chain combines TRBV29-1 with TRBJ2-5; D uncertain. V lost 4 bases, J lost 5 bases, and 8 bases lay in between. CDR1 and CDR2 from the germline V gene are SQVTM and ANQGSEA. This CDR3 is 11 amino acids long. The CDR3 reads CSVVTEETQYF. CDR3 in DNA: TGCAGCGTTGTAACGGAGGAGACCCAGTACTTC. Full variable domain (rest looked up from reference TRBV29-1 and TRBJ2-5): SAVISQKPSRDICQRGTSLTIQCQVDSQVTMMFWYRQQPGQSLTLIATANQGSEATYESGFVIDKFPISRPNLTFSTLTVSNMSPEDSSIYLCSVVTEETQYFGPGTRLLVL.

The V and J genes are TRBV30 and TRBJ2-5, with 7 positions matching TRBD2. The CDR3 covers 15 residues. Germline CDR1 reads GTSNPN; CDR2 reads SVGIG (reference sequence). V gave up 0 bases and J gave up 0 bases; unmatched junction bases: 4. The CDR3 bases are TGTGCCTGGAGTGTAGCGGGGCTTTACCAAGAGACCCAGTACTTC. Its protein product is CAWSVAGLYQETQYF.

This rearrangement joins TRBV5-8 to TRBJ2-5; 8 bases fit TRBD1. Germline assignment: CDR1 SGHTS and CDR2 YDEGEE. This CDR3 has 18 amino acids. V shed 0 bases and J 0 bases; nucleotides not matched to a gene: 10. CDR3 protein: CASSLGGLRDRYQETQYF. In DNA form, the CDR3 reads TGTGCCAGCAGCTTGGGTGGCCTCCGGGACAGGTACCAAGAGACCCAGTACTTC.

This chain uses TRBV30 with TRBJ1-5; a possible D gene is TRBD1 (6 bases). The CDR3 has 16 amino acids. Germline CDR1 is GTSNPN and CDR2 is SVGIG (reference sequence). Trimming cost V 0 bases and J 3 bases, with 15 bases left between them. CDR3 sequence reads: CAWSVRVQGFNQPQHF. Written as DNA, the CDR3 is TGTGCCTGGAGTGTAAGGGTACAGGGCTTCAATCAGCCCCAGCATTTT.

The chain joins TRBV18 to TRBJ2-1, with 11 bases identical to TRBD2. Germline V lookup: CDR1 KGHSH, CDR2 LQKENI. The J segment lost 2 bases and the V segment lost 5 bases, leaving 2 bases of the junction unmatched. CDR3 size: 15 residues. The CDR3 spells CASSIAGGPYNEQFF. The CDR3 nucleotides read TGTGCCAGCTCAATAGCGGGAGGGCCCTACAATGAGCAGTTCTTC.

As DNA, the CDR3 is TGTGCCAGCAGCGTACCACCCCCAGGGGGCGGGGAGACCCAGTACTTC. It encodes CASSVPPPGGGETQYF. The chain employs TRBV9 and TRBJ2-5; 8 bases map to TRBD1. The V gene's germline CDR1 is SGDLS and CDR2 YYNGEE. The CDR3 runs 16 residues. With 1 base clipped from V and 5 bases from J, the junction kept 10 bases outside the gene matches.

The V and J genes are TRBV4-1 and TRBJ1-2; D might be TRBD1 (5 bases). Germline values: CDR1 MGHRA, CDR2 YSYEKL. The CDR3 totals 13 residues. V was pared by 2 bases and J by 3 bases, with 7 bases between. The CDR3 reads CASSQQGDYGYTF. CDR3 sequence (DNA): TGCGCCAGCAGCCAACAGGGCGACTATGGCTACACCTTC.

This rearrangement joins TRBV28 to TRBJ1-5, with D unresolved. Germline assignment: CDR1 MDHEN and CDR2 SYDVKM. The CDR3 has 14 residues. The V end lost 10 bases, the J end lost 0 bases, and 13 bases lay between the germline ends. Here the CDR3 DNA reads TGTGCCACCAGAAGGAGTTATAGCAATCAGCCCCAGCATTTT. Amino acids: CATRRSYSNQPQHF.

The chain joins TRBV5-1 to TRBJ1-1; D uncertain. There are 14 residues in the CDR3. Germline loops: CDR1 SGHRS, CDR2 YFSETQ. Trimming left V 3 bases short and J 0 bases short, with 9 bases between. CDR3 nucleotides: TGCGCCAGCAGCTCGTCTAGCATGAACACTGAAGCTTTCTTT. Translating it yields CASSSSSMNTEAFF.

V is TRBV6-5 and J is TRBJ1-2; 9 bases agree with TRBD1. The CDR3 is made up of 15 amino acids. The J segment lost 7 bases and the V segment lost 2 bases, leaving 8 bases of the junction unmatched. The germline gives CDR1 MNHEY, CDR2 SVGAGI. Written as DNA, the CDR3 is TGTGCCAGCAGTTACCGAGAACAGGGGGCGAGTGGCTACACCTTC. It translates to CASSYREQGASGYTF.

The chain is built from TRBV6-1 and TRBJ2-7; the match to TRBD2 covers 7 bases. Trimming removed 10 bases from V and 2 bases from J; junction bases left unmatched: 5. The length of the CDR3 is 12 residues. CDR1 is MNHNS, CDR2 SASEGT, per germline. CDR3 loop: CATGTTTYEQYF. In nucleotides, the CDR3 is TGTGCCACCGGGACTACCACCTACGAGCAGTACTTC.

CDR3 bases: TGTGCCAGCAGGGTTGGGGGGGGCCAGGGATCCTACGAGCAGTACTTC. This sequence encodes CASRVGGGQGSYEQYF. The genes are TRBV5-8 and TRBJ2-7, with D perhaps matching TRBD2 (7 bases). The CDR3 runs to 16 residues. Per the germline V gene, CDR1 is SGHTS and CDR2 is YDEGEE. V gave up 5 bases and J gave up 1 base, with 19 bases separating them.

As for this clone: An end of the junction does not agree with germline; a read error may underlie this. This chain connects TRBV10-2 to TRBJ1-1; the match to TRBD1 covers 7 bases. CDR1 is WSHSY and CDR2 is SAAADI in the germline V gene. The CDR3 has 14 residues. The CDR3 spells CAGSSGQLNTEAFF. CDR3 bases: TGCGCCGGCAGCTCGGGACAGTTGAACACTGAAGCTTTCTTT.

The gene calls are TRBV5-6 and TRBJ2-7; TRBD1 matches at 10 bases. Trimming removed 3 bases from V and 2 bases from J; junction bases left unmatched: 5. The CDR3 contains 15 residues. Germline loops: CDR1 SGHDT, CDR2 YYEEEE. The CDR3 nucleotides are TGTGCCAGCAGCTGGGGGACAGGGGTCGCCTACGAGCAGTACTTC. This sequence encodes CASSWGTGVAYEQYF.

Comments on this clone: This CDR3 is also generated by other DNA sequences in the sample. This chain links TRBV19 with TRBJ2-7; perhaps TRBD2 as D (5 bases). Per germline, CDR1 LNHDA and CDR2 SQIVND (reference sequence). The CDR3 extends over 14 amino acids. The germline V and J ends were trimmed by 2 bases and 2 bases, with 10 bases remaining between them. The CDR3, as DNA: TGTGCCAGTAGTATACCCGGACTTGCCTACGAGCAGTACTTC. Translating gives CASSIPGLAYEQYF.

The rearrangement uses TRBV5-1 and TRBJ2-5; TRBD1 is a possible D gene (6 bases). The DNA end lines up better with TRBJ2-7; the J call may be wrong. CDR1 is SGHRS and CDR2 is YFSETQ in the germline V gene. CDR3 length: 14 residues. In DNA, the CDR3 is TGCGCCAGCAGTGCGAGGGGGATAGGCTACGAGCAGTACTTC. This translates into CASSARGIGYEQYF.

The rearrangement joins TRBV25-1 to TRBJ2-2; TRBD2 is a possible D gene (6 bases). Trimming left V 6 bases short and J 7 bases short, with 18 bases between. CDR1 MGHDK and CDR2 SYGVNS come from the germline V gene. The CDR3 contains 15 residues. DNA of the CDR3: TGTGCCAGCAGCCCCAAGCGGGTGGCCCACGGGGAGCTGTTTTTT. It yields the protein CASSPKRVAHGELFF.

The gene calls are TRBV2 and TRBJ2-6; possibly TRBD1 for D (6 bases). In germline, CDR1 is SNHLY, CDR2 FYNNEI. Trimming removed 7 bases from V and 1 base from J, with 14 bases in between. The CDR3 loop spans 16 amino acids. The chain's CDR3 is CASTVQGMSGANVLTF. The CDR3 DNA reads as TGTGCCAGCACAGTACAGGGAATGTCTGGGGCCAACGTCCTGACTTTC.

V usage is TRBV7-2 and J usage is TRBJ2-1, with 10 nucleotides matching TRBD2. The length of the CDR3 is 15 residues. Per the germline V gene, CDR1 is SGHTA and CDR2 is FQGNSA. J was trimmed by 5 bases and V by 6 bases; bases with no gene match: 7. The CDR3 spells CASRPAGGRNNEQFF. CDR3 sequence (DNA): TGTGCCAGCAGGCCAGCGGGAGGGCGAAACAATGAGCAGTTCTTC.

V and J are TRBV5-8 and TRBJ2-1; TRBD2 aligns across 8 bases. The germline V gene has CDR1 SGHTS and CDR2 YDEGEE. V lost 2 bases, J lost 0 bases, and 10 bases stayed unmatched. The CDR3 length is 18 residues. CDR3 sequence (DNA): TGTGCCAGCAGCTTCCTGGCGACTAGCGATAGCTCCTACAATGAGCAGTTCTTC. This encodes CASSFLATSDSSYNEQFF.

The CDR3 DNA sequence: TGTGCCAGCAGCACCAGCGGGAGTCCCAATGAGCAGTTCTTC. This gives the protein CASSTSGSPNEQFF. The rearrangement joins TRBV27 to TRBJ2-1; 8 positions match TRBD2. The CDR3 loop spans 14 amino acids. Germline lookup yields CDR1 MNHEY and CDR2 SMNVEV (reference sequence). V trimming: 6 bases; J trimming: 6 bases; junction bases outside the gene matches: 7.

This chain joins TRBV19 and TRBJ1-5, with D maybe TRBD1 (5 bases). Per germline, CDR1 LNHDA and CDR2 SQIVND (reference sequence). This CDR3 is 14 amino acids long. Trimming cost V 6 bases and J 5 bases, with 14 bases left between them. The CDR3 sequence is CASRAGRVDQPQHF. Here the CDR3 DNA reads TGTGCCAGTAGAGCAGGGAGGGTGGATCAGCCCCAGCATTTT.

V gene TRBV27 combines with J gene TRBJ1-4; a possible D gene is TRBD1 (5 bases). The CDR3 is 17 residues long. V dropped 5 bases and J dropped 3 bases, with 19 bases sitting between them. Per germline, CDR1 MNHEY and CDR2 SMNVEV (reference sequence). The CDR3 nucleotides are TGTGCCAGCAGTCTCTTGGCCAGGGAGGCGGCTAATGAAAAACTGTTTTTT. It specifies CASSLLAREAANEKLFF.

Notes on this clone: One end of the junction is discordant with germline, which a read error may explain. V gene TRBV7-7 combines with J gene TRBJ2-5; D is perhaps TRBD1 (6 bases). The CDR3 is 14 amino acids. Looked up from germline, CDR1 is SSHAT and CDR2 is FNYEAQ (reference sequence). The DNA for the CDR3 is TGTGCTAGCAGCCAAACAGGGCCAGGGGAGACCCAGTACTTC. Translation: CASSQTGPGETQYF.

This sequence joins TRBV6-4 and TRBJ2-2; tentative D call: TRBD1 (6 bases). This CDR3 is built from 15 residues. The V end was cut by 6 bases, the J end by 6 bases, with 17 bases between. Germline-derived CDR1 and CDR2 are MRHNA and SNTAGT. CDR3 bases: TGTGCCAGCAGATTAAACCACAGGGTGCCCGGGGAGCTGTTTTTT. It specifies CASRLNHRVPGELFF.

The rearrangement links TRBV18 to TRBJ2-5, with 8 bases aligning to TRBD1. This CDR3 is 15 amino acids long. The junction had 5 bases not matched to a gene; V was cut back by 2 bases and J by 3 bases. Germline CDR1 is KGHSH and CDR2 is LQKENI. Written as DNA, the CDR3 is TGTGCCAGCTCACCAGCCAGGGGGCGCAAAGAGACCCAGTACTTC. Encoded protein: CASSPARGRKETQYF.

The chain combines TRBV6-1 with TRBJ1-5, with 8 bases fitting TRBD1. Looked up from germline, CDR1 is MNHNS and CDR2 is SASEGT. The CDR3 has 15 residues. V trimming: 1 base; J trimming: 6 bases; junction bases outside the gene matches: 5. CDR3 sequence: CASSEGTGWSQPQHF. CDR3 DNA: TGTGCCAGCAGTGAAGGGACAGGGTGGAGTCAGCCCCAGCATTTT.

The chain is built from TRBV15 and TRBJ2-2; 14 positions agree with TRBD2. The CDR3 is 18 amino acids. Germline assignment: CDR1 LNHNV and CDR2 YYDKDF (reference sequence). With V trimmed by 5 bases and J by 4 bases, 9 bases remained unmatched. The CDR3 DNA follows: TGTGCCACCAGCTCCGGGACTAGCGGGAGAGGGGGCACCGGGGAGCTGTTTTTT. This encodes CATSSGTSGRGGTGELFF.

This chain links TRBV7-3 with TRBJ2-7, with 8 bases identical to TRBD1. The CDR3 is made up of 14 amino acids. Germline V gene sequence: CDR1 SGHTA, CDR2 FQGTGA. Trimming removed 1 base from V and 3 bases from J; junction bases left unmatched: 2. CDR3 loop: CASSLRDRIYEQYV. The CDR3 DNA is TGTGCCAGCAGCTTAAGGGACAGGATCTACGAGCAGTACGTC.

J is TRBJ1-1 and V is TRBV30; a weak D match, TRBD1 (5 bases). Trimming left V 0 bases short and J 5 bases short, with 10 bases between. CDR3 length: 13 amino acids. Germline values: CDR1 GTSNPN, CDR2 SVGIG (reference sequence). CDR3 sequence: CAWSVYDSTEAFF. The CDR3 region has the DNA TGTGCCTGGAGTGTCTACGACAGTACTGAAGCTTTCTTT.

The chain recombines TRBV5-4 with TRBJ2-5, with TRBD1 identical over 9 bases. This CDR3 has 14 residues. The V gene's germline CDR1 is SGHNT and CDR2 YYREEE (reference sequence). V trimming: 4 bases; J trimming: 5 bases; junction bases outside the gene matches: 6. CDR3 sequence: CASSAQGAGETQYF. CDR3 coding DNA: TGTGCCAGCAGCGCACAGGGGGCTGGTGAGACCCAGTACTTC. Full variable domain (remainder filled in from reference TRBV5-4 and TRBJ2-5): ETGVTQSPTHLIKTRGQQVTLRCSSQSGHNTVSWYQQALGQGPQFIFQYYREEENGRGNFPPRFSGLQFPNYSSELNVNALELDDSALYLCASSAQGAGETQYFGPGTRLLVL.